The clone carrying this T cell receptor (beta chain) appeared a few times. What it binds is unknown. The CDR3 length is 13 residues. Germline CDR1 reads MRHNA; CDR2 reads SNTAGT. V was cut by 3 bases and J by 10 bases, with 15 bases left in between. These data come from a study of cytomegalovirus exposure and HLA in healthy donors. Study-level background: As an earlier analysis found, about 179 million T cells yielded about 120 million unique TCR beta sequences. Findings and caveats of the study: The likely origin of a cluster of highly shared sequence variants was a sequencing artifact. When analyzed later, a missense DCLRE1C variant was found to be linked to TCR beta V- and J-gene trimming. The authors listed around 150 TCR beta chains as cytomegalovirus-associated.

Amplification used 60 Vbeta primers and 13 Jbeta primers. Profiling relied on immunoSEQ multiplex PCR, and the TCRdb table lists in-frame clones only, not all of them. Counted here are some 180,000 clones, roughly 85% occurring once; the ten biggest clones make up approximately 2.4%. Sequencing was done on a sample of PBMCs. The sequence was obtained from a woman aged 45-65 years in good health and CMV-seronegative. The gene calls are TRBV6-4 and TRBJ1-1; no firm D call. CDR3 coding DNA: TGTGCCAGCAGTGAAATAGAAGGAGGGAGAGCTTTCTTT. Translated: CASSEIEGGRAFF.